A single sample is the source of the 27 T cell receptor beta chains below, sequenced in a study of cytomegalovirus exposure and HLA in healthy donors. In the PCR, 60 Vbeta and 13 Jbeta primers were used. Measured with immunoSEQ multiplex PCR; TCRdb has only the in-frame clones, and not every one. The data hold 150,000 to 200,000 clones, with over 60% observed a single time. Source material: PBMCs. All receptors derive from a woman aged 40-49 years in good health and CMV-seronegative.

The CDR3 DNA is TGTGCCAGCAGCGCCACCGGGACTAGCTTCTACGAGCAGTACTTC. Translation gives CASSATGTSFYEQYF. V is TRBV9 and J is TRBJ2-7, with 9 positions matching TRBD2. The germline V gene has CDR1 SGDLS and CDR2 YYNGEE. The CDR3 totals 15 residues. Trimming at V came to 3 bases and at J to 3 bases, leaving 7 bases not matched to a gene.

The rearrangement links TRBV30 to TRBJ1-1; unclear D gene. Looked up from germline, CDR1 is GTSNPN and CDR2 is SVGIG (reference sequence). There are 14 residues in the CDR3. V gave up 2 bases and J gave up 0 bases, with 10 bases separating them. The CDR3 DNA sequence: TGTGCCTGGAGTCCGGGATGGGTGAACACTGAAGCTTTCTTT. This gives the protein CAWSPGWVNTEAFF. Using reference TRBV30 and TRBJ1-1 for the parts outside the CDR3, the full variable domain is SQTIHQWPATLVQPVGSPLSLECTVEGTSNPNLYWYRQAAGRGLQLLFYSVGIGQISSEVPQNLSASRPQDRQFILSSKKLLLSDSGFYLCAWSPGWVNTEAFFGQGTRLTVV.

The CDR3 protein is CAISESGDSGTTDTQYF. As DNA, the CDR3 is TGTGCCATCAGTGAGTCCGGGGATAGCGGGACCACAGATACGCAGTATTTT. The chain has TRBV10-3 and TRBJ2-3; 8 bases align to TRBD2. Germline loops: CDR1 ENHRY, CDR2 SYGVKD. Trimming removed 0 bases from V and 2 bases from J; junction bases left unmatched: 7. The CDR3 has 17 residues.

The chain carries TRBV11-3 and TRBJ1-2; 7 nucleotides line up with TRBD1. V lost 4 bases, J lost 2 bases, and 1 base stayed unmatched. The CDR3 has 13 amino acids. The germline V gene has CDR1 SGHNT and CDR2 YENEEA. CDR3 sequence reads: CASSSTGNYGYTF. CDR3 bases: TGTGCCAGCAGCTCGACAGGGAACTATGGCTACACCTTC. Together with reference TRBV11-3 and TRBJ1-2, the CDR3 gives the full variable domain: EAGVVQSPRYKIIEKKQPVAFWCNPISGHNTLYWYLQNLGQGPELLIRYENEEAVDDSQLPKDRFSAERLKGVDSTLKIQPAELGDSAVYLCASSSTGNYGYTFGSGTRLTVV.

V gene TRBV18 combines with J gene TRBJ2-1, with TRBD2 matching 7 bases. V lost 5 bases, J lost 8 bases, and 0 bases stayed unmatched. This CDR3 has 11 amino acids. In germline, CDR1 is KGHSH, CDR2 LQKENI. CDR3 coding DNA: TGTGCCAGCTCAACTAGCGATGAGCAGTTCTTC. It is translated as CASSTSDEQFF.

This chain connects TRBV30 to TRBJ2-5; a possible D gene is TRBD1 (6 bases). The CDR3 is 13 amino acids. Trimming shortened V by 7 bases and J by 1 base, and 13 bases separated the two germline ends. The V gene's germline CDR1 is GTSNPN and CDR2 SVGIG (reference sequence). The DNA for the CDR3 is TGTGCCTCTGTAAGGGGGAGCCAAGAGACCCAGTACTTC. As protein: CASVRGSQETQYF.

This clone was counted between two and nine times. The CDR3 region is CASSPGGGDSHSNQPQHF. As DNA, the CDR3 is TGTGCCAGCAGCCCCGGGGGGGGAGACAGTCATAGCAATCAGCCCCAGCATTTT. The chain couples TRBV9 to TRBJ1-5; possibly TRBD1 for D (5 bases). Germline V gene lookup returns CDR1 SGDLS and CDR2 YYNGEE. There are 18 residues in the CDR3. The V end was cut by 4 bases, the J end by 0 bases, with 20 bases between.

This clone appeared a few times. The rearrangement uses TRBV19 and TRBJ1-1, with D possibly TRBD1 on 6 matching bases. This CDR3 has 15 amino acids. V lost 3 bases and J lost 0, with 11 bases in between. Germline V lookup: CDR1 LNHDA, CDR2 SQIVND (reference sequence). The CDR3: CASSISGQMNTEAFF. CDR3 nucleotide sequence: TGTGCCAGTAGTATTTCCGGACAGATGAACACTGAAGCTTTCTTT. Full variable domain (remainder filled in from reference TRBV19 and TRBJ1-1): DGGITQSPKYLFRKEGQNVTLSCEQNLNHDAMYWYRQDPGQGLRLIYYSQIVNDFQKGDIAEGYSVSREKKESFPLTVTSAQKNPTAFYLCASSISGQMNTEAFFGQGTRLTVV.

This rearrangement joins TRBV6-5 to TRBJ2-7, with D unresolved. Germline V gene sequence: CDR1 MNHEY, CDR2 SVGAGI. This CDR3 comprises 11 residues. V shed 7 bases and J shed 7 bases, with 11 bases lying between them. CDR3 in amino acids: CASKTWHEQYF. CDR3 bases: TGTGCCAGCAAGACTTGGCATGAGCAGTACTTC.

The V and J genes are TRBV10-3 and TRBJ2-4; weak D call: TRBD2 (5 bases). The CDR3 contains 16 residues. V shed 3 bases and J shed 1 base, with 13 bases lying between them. Germline CDR1 reads ENHRY; CDR2 reads SYGVKD. As DNA, the CDR3 is TGTGCCATCAGTGAACACTTGGGAGAGGCCAAAAACATTCAGTACTTC. Encoded protein: CAISEHLGEAKNIQYF.

The V gene is TRBV11-3, the J gene TRBJ2-7; 8 nucleotides agree with TRBD1. There are 15 residues in the CDR3. Germline V gene sequence: CDR1 SGHNT, CDR2 YENEEA. Germline trimming cut 5 bases from V and 0 bases from J; bases unmatched to any gene: 6. CDR3 bases: TGTGCCAGCAGCACCCGGACAGGGTACTCCTACGAGCAGTACTTC. Translation: CASSTRTGYSYEQYF.

This chain uses TRBV30 with TRBJ1-2; no clear D gene. The CDR3 contains 12 residues. Trimming pared 5 bases from V and 4 bases from J, leaving 11 bases between. Germline loops: CDR1 GTSNPN, CDR2 SVGIG (reference sequence). The CDR3 sequence is CAWVRVSYGYTF. In DNA, the CDR3 is TGTGCCTGGGTGCGGGTTTCCTATGGCTACACCTTC.

This clone was counted between two and nine times. The V gene is TRBV30, the J gene TRBJ2-3; 14 bases map to TRBD2. The CDR3 runs 14 residues. With V trimmed by 5 bases and J by 3 bases, 1 base remained unmatched. CDR1 is GTSNPN and CDR2 is SVGIG in the germline V gene (reference sequence). The CDR3 reads CAWGLAGGTDTQYF. CDR3 DNA sequence: TGTGCCTGGGGACTAGCGGGAGGAACAGATACGCAGTATTTT.

The chain links TRBV9 to TRBJ2-1; D is perhaps TRBD2 (6 bases). The CDR3 totals 15 residues. The V end was cut by 7 bases, the J end by 0 bases, with 14 bases between. Looked up from germline, CDR1 is SGDLS and CDR2 is YYNGEE. The CDR3 coding sequence is TGTGCCAGCGTCCGGTCAGCGGGCTCCTACAATGAGCAGTTCTTC. Amino acids: CASVRSAGSYNEQFF.

The chain carries TRBV9 and TRBJ1-5, with D possibly TRBD1 on 5 matching bases. The CDR3 runs 15 residues. The germline V gene encodes CDR1 SGDLS and CDR2 YYNGEE. V lost 3 bases and J 8 bases, leaving 18 bases between the germline ends. Written as DNA, the CDR3 is TGTGCCAGCAGCGAGGGAGGGGCGAGCATGGAGCCCCAGCATTTT. Its translation is CASSEGGASMEPQHF.

The chain is built from TRBV27 and TRBJ2-7; 11 nucleotides align to TRBD1. V was clipped by 6 bases and J by 5 bases; unmatched bases: 9. Germline loops: CDR1 MNHEY, CDR2 SMNVEV (reference sequence). The CDR3 length is 15 residues. CDR3 nucleotide sequence: TGTGCCAGCAGCCGGGGACAGGGGGTTGGGGACGAGCAGTACTTC. Protein sequence: CASSRGQGVGDEQYF.

The genes are TRBV2 and TRBJ1-5; no clear D. The germline gives CDR1 SNHLY, CDR2 FYNNEI. V was cut by 7 bases and J by 0 bases, with 13 bases left in between. The CDR3 sequence is 15 residues long. CDR3 nucleotide sequence: TGTGCCAGCACCCCGCAGCGGCTTAGCAATCAGCCCCAGCATTTT. Encoded protein: CASTPQRLSNQPQHF.

The chain is built from TRBV2 and TRBJ1-5; 10 bases are shared with TRBD1. This CDR3 has 15 residues. Germline values: CDR1 SNHLY, CDR2 FYNNEI. J gave up 6 bases and V 4 bases, and 6 bases lay outside the gene matches. The CDR3 DNA follows: TGTGCCAGCAGTGGGGACAGGGGAAAGGGTCAGCCCCAGCATTTT. Encoded protein: CASSGDRGKGQPQHF.

The J gene is TRBJ1-5, the V gene TRBV30, with TRBD1 identical over 9 bases. The CDR3 has 16 amino acids. The junction had 5 bases not matched to a gene; V was cut back by 1 base and J by 1 base. The germline gives CDR1 GTSNPN, CDR2 SVGIG (reference sequence). The CDR3 DNA reads TGTGCCTGGAGTGGGGGACAGGGTATGAGCAATCAGCCCCAGCATTTT. Protein: CAWSGGQGMSNQPQHF.

The V gene is TRBV19, the J gene TRBJ1-1; D ambiguous. Germline assignment: CDR1 LNHDA and CDR2 SQIVND (reference sequence). This CDR3 is 13 amino acids long. The V end was cut by 8 bases, the J end by 2 bases, with 12 bases between. CDR3 DNA sequence: TGTGCCAGTTCCACGGTGACTAACACTGAAGCTTTCTTT. It yields the protein CASSTVTNTEAFF.

The chain employs TRBV29-1 and TRBJ1-1; TRBD1 matches 10 bases. The length of the CDR3 is 13 residues. Looked up from germline, CDR1 is SQVTM and CDR2 is ANQGSEA. Unmatched junction bases numbered 8, after V lost 5 bases and J lost 8 bases. CDR3 nucleotides: TGCAGCGTTAGGGGACAGGGGAAAAGAGAAGCTTTCTTT. This encodes CSVRGQGKREAFF.

The chain has TRBV5-4 and TRBJ1-1; no firm D call. Trimming took 0 bases from V and 11 from J, leaving 11 bases between them. There are 12 residues in the CDR3. From germline, CDR1 is SGHNT and CDR2 YYREEE (reference sequence). CDR3 bases: TGTGCCAGCAGCTTGGATCGCGGGAGTGCTTTCTTT. Amino acids: CASSLDRGSAFF.

The chain links TRBV27 to TRBJ1-2; 7 bases fit TRBD1. J gave up 6 bases and V 4 bases, and 11 bases lay outside the gene matches. Germline values: CDR1 MNHEY, CDR2 SMNVEV (reference sequence). The CDR3 is 15 residues long. DNA of the CDR3: TGTGCCAGCAGTTCCGACAGGGAGTGGATAGATGGCTACACCTTC. It is translated as CASSSDREWIDGYTF.

This clone appeared a few times. The chain employs TRBV27 and TRBJ2-5; weak D call: TRBD1 (5 bases). Germline-derived CDR1 and CDR2 are MNHEY and SMNVEV (reference sequence). The germline V and J ends were trimmed by 6 bases and 4 bases, with 21 bases remaining between them. This CDR3 spans 16 amino acids. The CDR3 loop reads CASSPLRTQMGETQYF. CDR3 DNA: TGTGCCAGCAGCCCCCTGAGGACACAAATGGGAGAGACCCAGTACTTC.

This clone has a handful of counts. This chain connects TRBV6-1 to TRBJ2-1; D is perhaps TRBD1 (7 bases). The length of the CDR3 is 14 residues. Germline V gene data show CDR1 as MNHNS and CDR2 as SASEGT. V was clipped by 4 bases and J by 1 base, with 8 bases between them. This chain's CDR3 is CASSAGGSYNEQFF. The CDR3 DNA is TGTGCCAGCAGTGCAGGGGGGTCCTACAATGAGCAGTTCTTC.

This rearrangement joins TRBV5-1 to TRBJ1-2; the match to TRBD1 covers 11 bases. The CDR3 is 15 amino acids. Germline values: CDR1 SGHRS, CDR2 YFSETQ. Losses at the gene ends were 0 bases for V and 5 bases for J; bases not matched to a gene: 3. CDR3 protein: CASSLAGQGEYGYTF. CDR3 coding DNA: TGCGCCAGCAGCTTGGCGGGACAGGGGGAATATGGCTACACCTTC.

The chain couples TRBV19 to TRBJ1-1; no clear D. Trimming cost V 5 bases and J 1 base, with 2 bases left between them. The CDR3 spans 11 residues. The germline gives CDR1 LNHDA, CDR2 SQIVND (reference sequence). CDR3 region: CASSRNTEAFF. CDR3 DNA: TGTGCCAGTAGTCGGAACACTGAAGCTTTCTTT.